The sequence of this T cell receptor (beta chain) was determined in a study of shared clonotypes between healthy human individuals. This clone was counted many times. Genomic DNA came from around 84 million PBMCs in unsorted samples. Clones were read by immunoSEQ multiplex PCR, and TCRdb kept only the in-frame ones, dropping some. The sample carries 470,000 or so clones, 70% to 85% recorded once. Input material: PBMCs. This receptor was taken from a woman in her thirties or forties in good health. Some clones in this sample may be carry-over from other donors' samples.

CDR3 DNA: TGTGCCAGCACCGGAGGTGGGAGGGTCTACGAGCAGTACTTC. The encoded protein is CASTGGGRVYEQYF. The J gene is TRBJ2-7, the V gene TRBV7-9; 7 bases are a match to TRBD2. The CDR3 totals 14 residues. The J segment lost 3 bases and the V segment lost 7 bases, leaving 9 bases of the junction unmatched. CDR1 and CDR2 (germline): SEHNR, FQNEAQ (reference sequence).